This is a list of T cell receptor beta chains from one sample in a study of blood T cell repertoires in COVID-19. Repertoires were generated with immunoSEQ multiplex PCR, while TCRdb's copy carries only in-frame clones and drops some. The sample records under 250,000 clones, 70% to 85% being singletons. Material: PBMCs or T cells enriched from blood (not recorded which). The source is a woman aged 60-75 years who had recovered from COVID-19. CDR3s include the opening cysteine and the closing phenylalanine or tryptophan. Fields, in order: J gene, V gene, D gene, clone size, CDR3 protein, CDR3 DNA. The D gene is left open where the match is weak. Some rows mark clone size as missing; the rest say once, few, many or name a class of expanded clone.

j_call: TRBJ2-5; v_call: TRBV7-7; d_call: TRBD2; clone_size: once; cdr3_aa: CASSWISGGAGFIETQYF; cdr3_nt: TGTGCCAGCAGCTGGATTAGCGGGGGGGCCGGTTTTATAGAGACCCAGTACTTC
j_call: TRBJ1-2; v_call: TRBV10-3; d_call: TRBD1; clone_size: -; cdr3_aa: CAISGDRESNYGYTF; cdr3_nt: TGTGCCATCAGCGGAGACAGGGAAAGTAACTATGGCTACACCTTC
j_call: TRBJ1-1; v_call: TRBV19; d_call: -; clone_size: once; cdr3_aa: CASSTGHPSAEAFF; cdr3_nt: TGTGCCAGTAGTACGGGACACCCGTCTGCCGAAGCTTTCTTT
j_call: TRBJ2-1; v_call: TRBV11-3; d_call: TRBD2; clone_size: -; cdr3_aa: CASSPGLAGGVEQFF; cdr3_nt: TGTGCCAGCAGCCCAGGACTAGCGGGAGGAGTCGAGCAGTTCTTC
j_call: TRBJ1-2; v_call: TRBV25-1; d_call: -; clone_size: -; cdr3_aa: CASSEPGHYGYTF; cdr3_nt: TGTGCCAGCAGTGAACCAGGTCACTATGGCTACACCTTC
j_call: TRBJ2-1; v_call: TRBV3-1/TRBV3-2; d_call: TRBD2; clone_size: few; cdr3_aa: CASSRRPPSGRAQGNEQFF; cdr3_nt: TGTGCCAGCAGCCGCAGGCCTCCTAGCGGGAGGGCCCAGGGCAATGAGCAGTTCTTC
j_call: TRBJ1-2; v_call: TRBV19; d_call: TRBD1; clone_size: -; cdr3_aa: CASSPGTVGYTF; cdr3_nt: TGTGCCAGTAGTCCCGGGACAGTTGGCTACACCTTC
j_call: TRBJ2-7; v_call: TRBV5-1; d_call: TRBD2; clone_size: -; cdr3_aa: CASSLGTSSYEQYF; cdr3_nt: TGCGCCAGCAGCTTGGGGACTAGTAGCTACGAGCAGTACTTC
j_call: TRBJ2-5; v_call: TRBV10-3; d_call: TRBD2; clone_size: -; cdr3_aa: CAISAGLAGGNQETQYF; cdr3_nt: TGTGCCATCAGTGCTGGACTAGCGGGAGGCAACCAAGAGACCCAGTACTTC
j_call: TRBJ1-3; v_call: TRBV5-5; d_call: -; clone_size: -; cdr3_aa: CASSLSGHSGNTIYF; cdr3_nt: TGTGCCAGCAGCTTGTCCGGACACTCTGGAAACACCATATATTTT
j_call: TRBJ2-3; v_call: TRBV6-6; d_call: -; clone_size: -; cdr3_aa: CASSYSGGTTDTQYF; cdr3_nt: TGTGCCAGCAGTTACAGCGGCGGGACCACAGATACGCAGTATTTT
j_call: TRBJ1-2; v_call: TRBV2; d_call: -; clone_size: few; cdr3_aa: CASRQGAGGYTF; cdr3_nt: TGTGCCAGCAGGCAAGGGGCAGGGGGCTACACCTTC
j_call: TRBJ1-1; v_call: TRBV6-5; d_call: TRBD1; clone_size: once; cdr3_aa: CASTSGEGARGEAFF; cdr3_nt: TGTGCCAGCACCTCAGGTGAGGGGGCGCGGGGTGAAGCTTTCTTT
j_call: TRBJ2-1; v_call: TRBV9; d_call: -; clone_size: -; cdr3_aa: CASSVFEGYNEQFF; cdr3_nt: TGTGCCAGCAGCGTATTCGAGGGCTACAATGAGCAGTTCTTC
j_call: TRBJ1-5; v_call: TRBV5-3; d_call: -; clone_size: few; cdr3_aa: CARSLLCGQPSNQPQHF; cdr3_nt: TGTGCCAGAAGCTTGTTATGCGGACAGCCTAGCAATCAGCCCCAGCATTTT
j_call: TRBJ1-2; v_call: TRBV4-3; d_call: -; clone_size: -; cdr3_aa: CASSQDGQGIYGYTF; cdr3_nt: TGCGCCAGCAGCCAAGATGGTCAGGGGATTTATGGCTACACCTTC
j_call: TRBJ1-6; v_call: TRBV2; d_call: -; clone_size: -; cdr3_aa: CASSESVGLSISPLHF; cdr3_nt: TGTGCCAGCAGTGAATCCGTGGGCCTGTCTATCTCACCCCTCCACTTT
j_call: TRBJ1-1; v_call: TRBV9; d_call: -; clone_size: -; cdr3_aa: CASSVANTGYHTEAFF; cdr3_nt: TGTGCCAGCAGCGTAGCCAATACAGGATATCACACTGAAGCTTTCTTT
j_call: TRBJ1-3; v_call: TRBV6-5; d_call: -; clone_size: -; cdr3_aa: CASSYRTHFSGNTIYF; cdr3_nt: TGTGCCAGCAGTTACCGGACTCACTTCTCTGGAAACACCATATATTTT
j_call: TRBJ1-6; v_call: TRBV7-9; d_call: TRBD1; clone_size: few; cdr3_aa: CASSPMTGPNSPLHF; cdr3_nt: TGTGCCAGCAGCCCCATGACAGGGCCTAATTCACCCCTCCACTTT
j_call: TRBJ1-3; v_call: TRBV5-5; d_call: TRBD1; clone_size: few; cdr3_aa: CASSRTGDTGNTIYF; cdr3_nt: TGTGCCAGCAGCAGGACAGGGGATACTGGAAACACCATATATTTT
j_call: TRBJ1-4; v_call: TRBV7-9; d_call: -; clone_size: once; cdr3_aa: CASSRGLGEKLFF; cdr3_nt: TGTGCCAGCAGCCGGGGGTTAGGCGAAAAACTGTTTTTT
j_call: TRBJ1-4; v_call: TRBV2; d_call: -; clone_size: -; cdr3_aa: CASTRTLSEKLFF; cdr3_nt: TGTGCCAGTACTCGGACATTGAGTGAAAAACTGTTTTTT
j_call: TRBJ2-4; v_call: TRBV2; d_call: TRBD1; clone_size: -; cdr3_aa: CASSVRGRRAKNIQYF; cdr3_nt: TGTGCCAGCAGTGTCAGGGGGCGGAGGGCCAAAAACATTCAGTACTTC
j_call: TRBJ1-6; v_call: TRBV9; d_call: -; clone_size: -; cdr3_aa: CASSPSVDNSPLHF; cdr3_nt: TGTGCCAGCAGCCCCTCGGTCGATAATTCACCCCTCCACTTT
j_call: TRBJ1-2; v_call: TRBV6-5; d_call: TRBD1; clone_size: once; cdr3_aa: CASSRTGEAYGYTF; cdr3_nt: TGTGCCAGCAGCCGCACAGGGGAGGCCTATGGCTACACCTTC
j_call: TRBJ1-2; v_call: TRBV20-1; d_call: -; clone_size: -; cdr3_aa: CSAPLGGGYTF; cdr3_nt: TGCAGTGCCCCCCTGGGGGGAGGCTACACCTTC
j_call: TRBJ1-3; v_call: TRBV15; d_call: -; clone_size: once; cdr3_aa: CATSVTTGNTIYF; cdr3_nt: TGTGCCACCAGCGTCACAACTGGAAACACCATATATTTT
j_call: TRBJ2-1; v_call: TRBV27; d_call: TRBD1; clone_size: -; cdr3_aa: CASSLTGTGYNEQFF; cdr3_nt: TGTGCCAGCAGTCTCACCGGGACAGGGTACAATGAGCAGTTCTTC
j_call: TRBJ2-2; v_call: TRBV7-2; d_call: TRBD1; clone_size: -; cdr3_aa: CASSPDRGHTGELFF; cdr3_nt: TGTGCCAGCAGCCCAGACAGGGGGCATACCGGGGAGCTGTTTTTT
j_call: TRBJ1-5; v_call: TRBV4-3; d_call: TRBD1; clone_size: -; cdr3_aa: CASSLTVGGTGGSQPQHF; cdr3_nt: TGCGCCAGCAGCCTTACCGTCGGCGGGACAGGGGGCAGTCAGCCCCAGCATTTT
j_call: TRBJ1-6; v_call: TRBV6-1; d_call: -; clone_size: -; cdr3_aa: CASSEALGALNSPLHF; cdr3_nt: TGTGCCAGCAGTGAAGCGCTGGGGGCATTAAATTCACCCCTCCACTTT
j_call: TRBJ2-6; v_call: TRBV5-8; d_call: TRBD1; clone_size: -; cdr3_aa: CASSATGGKHSGANVLTF; cdr3_nt: TGTGCCAGCAGCGCAACAGGGGGCAAGCATTCTGGGGCCAACGTCCTGACTTTC
j_call: TRBJ1-4; v_call: TRBV9; d_call: TRBD1; clone_size: -; cdr3_aa: CASSVGLGQGATNEKLFF; cdr3_nt: TGTGCCAGCAGCGTAGGGTTGGGACAGGGGGCAACTAATGAAAAACTGTTTTTT
j_call: TRBJ1-5; v_call: TRBV6-2/TRBV6-3; d_call: TRBD1; clone_size: -; cdr3_aa: CASSGGTVNQPQHF; cdr3_nt: TGTGCCAGCAGTGGAGGGACAGTCAATCAGCCCCAGCATTTT
j_call: TRBJ1-6; v_call: TRBV6-5; d_call: TRBD1; clone_size: few; cdr3_aa: CASSPPGGRNSPLHF; cdr3_nt: TGTGCCAGCAGTCCCCCAGGGGGACGGAATTCACCCCTCCACTTT
j_call: TRBJ1-1; v_call: TRBV7-9; d_call: -; clone_size: -; cdr3_aa: CASSLLQGNTEAFF; cdr3_nt: TGTGCCAGCAGCTTATTGCAGGGTAACACTGAAGCTTTCTTT
j_call: TRBJ2-5; v_call: TRBV5-1; d_call: TRBD2; clone_size: -; cdr3_aa: CASSLGTSGRETQYF; cdr3_nt: TGCGCCAGCAGCTTGGGTACTAGCGGGAGGGAGACCCAGTACTTC
j_call: TRBJ2-7; v_call: TRBV20-1; d_call: -; clone_size: -; cdr3_aa: CSARGSYEQYF; cdr3_nt: TGCAGTGCTAGGGGGAGCTACGAGCAGTACTTC
j_call: TRBJ2-7; v_call: TRBV11-2; d_call: TRBD1; clone_size: -; cdr3_aa: CASSRTGGYDEQYF; cdr3_nt: TGTGCCAGCAGTCGGACAGGGGGCTACGACGAGCAGTACTTC
j_call: TRBJ2-5; v_call: TRBV5-1; d_call: TRBD1; clone_size: -; cdr3_aa: CASSVGQGQETQYF; cdr3_nt: TGCGCCAGCAGCGTCGGACAGGGCCAAGAGACCCAGTACTTC
j_call: TRBJ1-2; v_call: TRBV10-1; d_call: -; clone_size: -; cdr3_aa: CASSESTSNYGYTF; cdr3_nt: TGCGCCAGCAGTGAGTCGACTTCTAACTATGGCTACACCTTC
j_call: TRBJ2-6; v_call: TRBV9; d_call: -; clone_size: -; cdr3_aa: CASSRDSAGANVLTF; cdr3_nt: TGTGCCAGCAGTCGAGACAGTGCTGGGGCCAACGTCCTGACTTTC
j_call: TRBJ1-2; v_call: TRBV11-2; d_call: TRBD1; clone_size: -; cdr3_aa: CASTGLGTGDYGYTF; cdr3_nt: TGTGCCAGCACCGGGTTGGGGACAGGAGATTATGGCTACACCTTC
j_call: TRBJ1-1; v_call: TRBV19; d_call: -; clone_size: -; cdr3_aa: CATWRGEAFF; cdr3_nt: TGTGCCACGTGGAGGGGCGAAGCTTTCTTT
j_call: TRBJ2-5; v_call: TRBV7-2; d_call: TRBD2; clone_size: -; cdr3_aa: CASSLGTTQETQYF; cdr3_nt: TGTGCCAGCAGCCTGGGGACTACCCAAGAGACCCAGTACTTC
j_call: TRBJ1-2; v_call: TRBV5-5; d_call: TRBD1; clone_size: once; cdr3_aa: CASSYTGTGGIYGYTF; cdr3_nt: TGTGCCAGCAGCTATACCGGGACAGGGGGCATCTATGGCTACACCTTC
j_call: TRBJ2-5; v_call: TRBV29-1; d_call: TRBD1; clone_size: -; cdr3_aa: CSAEDRGETQYF; cdr3_nt: TGCAGCGCCGAGGACAGGGGAGAGACCCAGTACTTC
j_call: TRBJ1-3; v_call: TRBV4-2; d_call: -; clone_size: few; cdr3_aa: CASSQDFQEGLRNTIYF; cdr3_nt: TGTGCCAGCAGCCAAGATTTTCAAGAGGGACTACGAAACACCATATATTTT
j_call: TRBJ2-3; v_call: TRBV27; d_call: -; clone_size: -; cdr3_aa: CASSPQGRVGTDTQYF; cdr3_nt: TGTGCCAGCAGTCCCCAGGGCCGAGTGGGCACAGATACGCAGTATTTT
j_call: TRBJ2-6; v_call: TRBV19; d_call: TRBD1; clone_size: -; cdr3_aa: CASGKDRGQYGANVLTF; cdr3_nt: TGTGCCAGTGGAAAGGACAGGGGGCAATATGGGGCCAACGTCCTGACTTTC
j_call: TRBJ1-1; v_call: TRBV2; d_call: -; clone_size: few; cdr3_aa: CASTRDTPGTEAFF; cdr3_nt: TGTGCCAGCACTCGTGACACGCCAGGGACTGAAGCTTTCTTT